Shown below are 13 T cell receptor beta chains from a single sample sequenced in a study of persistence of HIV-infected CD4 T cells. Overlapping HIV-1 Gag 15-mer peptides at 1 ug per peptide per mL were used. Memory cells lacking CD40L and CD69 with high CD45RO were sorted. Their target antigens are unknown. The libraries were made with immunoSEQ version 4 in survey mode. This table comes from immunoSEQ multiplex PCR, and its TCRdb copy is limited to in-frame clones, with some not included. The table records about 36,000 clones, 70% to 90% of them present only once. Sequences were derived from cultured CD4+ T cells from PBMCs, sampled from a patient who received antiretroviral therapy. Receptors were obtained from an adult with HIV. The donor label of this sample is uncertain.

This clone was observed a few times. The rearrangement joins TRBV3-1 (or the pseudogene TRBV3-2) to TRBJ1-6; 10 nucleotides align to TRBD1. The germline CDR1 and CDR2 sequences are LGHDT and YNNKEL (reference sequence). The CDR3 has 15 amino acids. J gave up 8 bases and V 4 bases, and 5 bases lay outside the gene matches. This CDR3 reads CASSPVTGGYSPLHF. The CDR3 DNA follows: TGTGCCAGCAGCCCCGTGACAGGGGGCTATTCACCCCTCCACTTT.

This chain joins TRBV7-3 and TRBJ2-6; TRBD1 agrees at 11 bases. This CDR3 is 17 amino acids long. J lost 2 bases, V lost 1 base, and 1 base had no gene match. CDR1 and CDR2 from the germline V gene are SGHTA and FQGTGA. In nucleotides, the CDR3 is TGTGCCAGCAGCTTAATGGGACAGGGGGCTGGGGCCAACGTCCTGACTTTC. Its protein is CASSLMGQGAGANVLTF.

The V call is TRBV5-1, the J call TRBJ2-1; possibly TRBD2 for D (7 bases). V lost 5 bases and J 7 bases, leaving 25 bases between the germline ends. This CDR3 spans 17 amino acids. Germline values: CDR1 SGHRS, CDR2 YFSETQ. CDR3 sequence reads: CASRNRNPGGLLNEQFF. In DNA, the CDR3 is TGCGCCAGCAGGAACAGAAACCCGGGGGGCCTATTAAATGAGCAGTTCTTC.

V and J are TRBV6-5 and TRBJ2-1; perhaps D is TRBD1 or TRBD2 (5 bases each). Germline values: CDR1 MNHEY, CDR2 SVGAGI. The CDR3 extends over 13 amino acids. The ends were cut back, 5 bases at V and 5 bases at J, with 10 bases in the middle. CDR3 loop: CASSRDRDNEQFF. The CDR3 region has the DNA TGTGCCAGCAGTAGGGACCGAGACAATGAGCAGTTCTTC.

Here the CDR3 DNA reads TGTGCCAGCAGTGGGTTGCGGAGACCGACCTGGGGCACTGAAGCTTTCTTT. It is translated as CASSGLRRPTWGTEAFF. The chain employs TRBV2 and TRBJ1-1; D unclear. Germline values: CDR1 SNHLY, CDR2 FYNNEI. This CDR3 has 17 residues. V lost 4 bases and J lost 4, with 22 bases in between.

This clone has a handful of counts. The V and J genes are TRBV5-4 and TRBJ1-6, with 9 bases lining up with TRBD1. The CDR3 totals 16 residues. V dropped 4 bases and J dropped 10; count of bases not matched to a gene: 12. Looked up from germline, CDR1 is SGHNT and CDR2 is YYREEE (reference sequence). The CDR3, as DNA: TGTGCCAGCAGCCTGACCGGGACAGGGAAACAATCACCCCTCCACTTT. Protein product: CASSLTGTGKQSPLHF.

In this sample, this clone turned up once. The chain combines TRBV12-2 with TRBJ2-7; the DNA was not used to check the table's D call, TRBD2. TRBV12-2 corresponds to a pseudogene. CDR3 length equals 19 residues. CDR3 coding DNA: TGTGCAAGTCGCCCGCGGAAGCCGGGGTTGAACCCGGAGGGCTACGAGCAGTACTTC. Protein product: CASRPRKPGLNPEGYEQYF.

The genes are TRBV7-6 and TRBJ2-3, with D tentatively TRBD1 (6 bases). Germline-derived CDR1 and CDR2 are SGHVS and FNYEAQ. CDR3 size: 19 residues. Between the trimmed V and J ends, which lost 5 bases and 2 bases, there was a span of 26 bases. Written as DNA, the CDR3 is TGTGCCAGCAGCCACAAAACCCGGGACAACTTTTACATCACAGATACGCAGTATTTT. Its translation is CASSHKTRDNFYITDTQYF.

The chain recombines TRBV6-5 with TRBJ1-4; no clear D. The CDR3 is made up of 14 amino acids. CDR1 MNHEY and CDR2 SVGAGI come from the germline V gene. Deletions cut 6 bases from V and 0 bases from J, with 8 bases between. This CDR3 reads CASRSTATNEKLFF. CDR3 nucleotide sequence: TGTGCCAGCAGGTCGACTGCAACTAATGAAAAACTGTTTTTT.

CDR3 residues: CASKGWGTEAFF. The DNA for the CDR3 is TGTGCCAGCAAGGGGTGGGGGACTGAAGCTTTCTTT. The chain has TRBV27 and TRBJ1-1; TRBD1 is a possible D gene (5 bases). Trimming removed 7 bases at V and 5 bases at J, with 11 bases between. The V gene's germline CDR1 is MNHEY and CDR2 SMNVEV (reference sequence). The CDR3 contains 12 residues.

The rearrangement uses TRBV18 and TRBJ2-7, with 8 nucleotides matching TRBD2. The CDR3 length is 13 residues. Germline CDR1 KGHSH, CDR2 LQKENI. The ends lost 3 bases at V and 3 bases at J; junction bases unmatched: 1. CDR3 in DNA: TGTGCCAGCTCACCGGGACTAGACTACGAGCAGTACTTC. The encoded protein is CASSPGLDYEQYF.

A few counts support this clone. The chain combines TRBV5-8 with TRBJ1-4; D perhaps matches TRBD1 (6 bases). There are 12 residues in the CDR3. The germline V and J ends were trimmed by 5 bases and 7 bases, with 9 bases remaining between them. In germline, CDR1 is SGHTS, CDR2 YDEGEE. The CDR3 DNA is TGTGCCAGCAGATACAGGGTTGAAAAACTGTTTTTT. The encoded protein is CASRYRVEKLFF.

The CDR3 is CASSELGHRQYF. CDR3 nucleotide sequence: TGCGCCAGCAGTGAGTTAGGACATCGCCAGTACTTC. This rearrangement joins TRBV10-1 to TRBJ2-4, with a tentative D call TRBD1 (5 bases). The CDR3 covers 12 residues. Germline CDR1 and CDR2: WNHNN and SYGVQD (reference sequence). Deletions cut 1 base from V and 13 bases from J, with 11 bases between.